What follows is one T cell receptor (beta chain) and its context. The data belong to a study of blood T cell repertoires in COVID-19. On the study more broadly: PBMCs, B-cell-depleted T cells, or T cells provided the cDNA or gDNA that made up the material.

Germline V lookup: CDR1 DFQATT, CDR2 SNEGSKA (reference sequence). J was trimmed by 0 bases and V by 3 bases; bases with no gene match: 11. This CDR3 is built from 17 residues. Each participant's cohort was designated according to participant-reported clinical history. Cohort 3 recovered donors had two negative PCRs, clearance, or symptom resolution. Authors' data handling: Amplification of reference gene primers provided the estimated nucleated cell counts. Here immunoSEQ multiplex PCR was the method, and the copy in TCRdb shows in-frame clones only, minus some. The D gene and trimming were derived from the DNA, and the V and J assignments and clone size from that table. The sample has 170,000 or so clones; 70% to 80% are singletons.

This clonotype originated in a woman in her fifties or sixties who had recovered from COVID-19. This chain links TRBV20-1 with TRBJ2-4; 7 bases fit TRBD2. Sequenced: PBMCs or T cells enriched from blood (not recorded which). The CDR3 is CSASVSGGLLAKNIQYF. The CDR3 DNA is TGCAGTGCTAGTGTTTCCGGGGGACTACTAGCCAAAAACATTCAGTACTTC.